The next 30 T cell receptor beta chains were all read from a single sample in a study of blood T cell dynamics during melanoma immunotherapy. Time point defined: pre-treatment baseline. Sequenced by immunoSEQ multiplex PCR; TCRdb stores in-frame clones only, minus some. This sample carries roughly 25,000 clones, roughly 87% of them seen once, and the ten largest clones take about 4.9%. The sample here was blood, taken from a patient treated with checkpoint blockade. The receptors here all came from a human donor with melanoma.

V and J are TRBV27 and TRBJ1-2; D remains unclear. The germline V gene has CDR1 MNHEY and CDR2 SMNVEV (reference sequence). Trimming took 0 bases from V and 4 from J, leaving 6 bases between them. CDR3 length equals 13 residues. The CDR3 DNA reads TGTGCCAGCAGTTTATCGGGGTTCTATGGCTACACCTTC. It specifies CASSLSGFYGYTF.

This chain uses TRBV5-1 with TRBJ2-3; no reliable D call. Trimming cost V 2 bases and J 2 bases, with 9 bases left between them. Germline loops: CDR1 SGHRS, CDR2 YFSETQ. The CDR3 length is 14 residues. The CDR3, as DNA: TGCGCCAGCAGCTTCCACAGATACACAGATACGCAGTATTTT. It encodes CASSFHRYTDTQYF. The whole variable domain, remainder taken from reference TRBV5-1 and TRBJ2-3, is KAGVTQTPRYLIKTRGQQVTLSCSPISGHRSVSWYQQTPGQGLQFLFEYFSETQRNKGNFPGRFSGRQFSNSRSEMNVSTLELGDSALYLCASSFHRYTDTQYFGPGTRLTVL.

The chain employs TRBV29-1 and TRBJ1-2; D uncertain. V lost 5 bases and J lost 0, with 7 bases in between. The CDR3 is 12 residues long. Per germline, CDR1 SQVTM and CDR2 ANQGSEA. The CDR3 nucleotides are TGCAGCGTTCAGCCGGCTAACTATGGCTACACCTTC. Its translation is CSVQPANYGYTF.

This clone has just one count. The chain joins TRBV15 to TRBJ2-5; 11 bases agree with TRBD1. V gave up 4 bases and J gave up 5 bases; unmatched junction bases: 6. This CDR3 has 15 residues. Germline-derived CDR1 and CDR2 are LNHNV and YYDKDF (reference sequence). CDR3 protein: CATSTRDRGYETQYF. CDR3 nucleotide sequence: TGTGCCACCAGCACCCGGGACAGGGGGTATGAGACCCAGTACTTC.

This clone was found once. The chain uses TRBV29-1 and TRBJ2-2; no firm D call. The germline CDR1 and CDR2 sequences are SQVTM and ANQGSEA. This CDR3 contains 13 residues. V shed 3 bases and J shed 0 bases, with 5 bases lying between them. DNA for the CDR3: TGCAGCGTTGATGTTTCGAACACCGGGGAGCTGTTTTTT. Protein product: CSVDVSNTGELFF.

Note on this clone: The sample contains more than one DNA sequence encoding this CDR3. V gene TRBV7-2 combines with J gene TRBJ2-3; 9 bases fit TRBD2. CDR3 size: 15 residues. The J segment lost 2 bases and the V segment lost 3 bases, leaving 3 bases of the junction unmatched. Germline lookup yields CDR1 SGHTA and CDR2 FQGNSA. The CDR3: CASSLAGGPTDTQYF. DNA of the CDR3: TGTGCCAGCAGCTTGGCGGGAGGGCCCACAGATACGCAGTATTTT.

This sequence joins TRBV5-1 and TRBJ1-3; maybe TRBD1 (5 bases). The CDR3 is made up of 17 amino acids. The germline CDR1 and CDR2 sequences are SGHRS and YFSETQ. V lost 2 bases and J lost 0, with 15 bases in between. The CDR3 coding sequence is TGCGCCAGCAGCTTTGGCGAAGGGGCCGGCTCTGGAAACACCATATATTTT. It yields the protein CASSFGEGAGSGNTIYF.

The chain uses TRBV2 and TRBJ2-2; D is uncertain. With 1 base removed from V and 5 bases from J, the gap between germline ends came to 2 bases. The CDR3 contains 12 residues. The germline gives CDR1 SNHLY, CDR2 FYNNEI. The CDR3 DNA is TGTGCCAGCAGTGAAGATACCGGGGAGCTGTTTTTT. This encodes CASSEDTGELFF.

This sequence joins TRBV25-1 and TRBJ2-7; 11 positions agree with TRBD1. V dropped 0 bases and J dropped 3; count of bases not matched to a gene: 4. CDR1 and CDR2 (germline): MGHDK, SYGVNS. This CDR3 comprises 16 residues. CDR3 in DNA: TGTGCCAGCAGTGAATATGGACAGGGGGCGCGCTACGAGCAGTACTTC. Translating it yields CASSEYGQGARYEQYF.

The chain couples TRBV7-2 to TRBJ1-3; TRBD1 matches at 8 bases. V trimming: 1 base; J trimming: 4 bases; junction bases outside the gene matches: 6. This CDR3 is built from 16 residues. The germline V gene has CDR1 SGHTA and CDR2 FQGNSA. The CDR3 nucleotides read TGTGCCAGCAGCTTAGGCCCAGGGGGCTCCGGAAACACCATATATTTT. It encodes CASSLGPGGSGNTIYF.

CDR3: CASSLRTGGDQPQHF. The DNA of the CDR3 is TGTGCCAGCTCACTCCGGACTGGAGGAGATCAGCCCCAGCATTTT. This rearrangement joins TRBV18 to TRBJ1-5; no definite D call. With 4 bases removed from V and 5 bases from J, the gap between germline ends came to 15 bases. Germline CDR1 and CDR2: KGHSH and LQKENI. The CDR3 loop spans 15 amino acids.

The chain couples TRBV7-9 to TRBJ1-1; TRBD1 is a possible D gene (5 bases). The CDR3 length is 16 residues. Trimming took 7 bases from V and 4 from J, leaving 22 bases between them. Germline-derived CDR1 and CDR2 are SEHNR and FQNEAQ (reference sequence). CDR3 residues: CASTPGVRRQGTEAFF. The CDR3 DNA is TGTGCCAGCACCCCCGGGGTACGGAGGCAGGGCACTGAAGCTTTCTTT.

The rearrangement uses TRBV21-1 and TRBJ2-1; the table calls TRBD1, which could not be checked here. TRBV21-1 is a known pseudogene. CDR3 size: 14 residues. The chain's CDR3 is CASSKGQGENEQFF. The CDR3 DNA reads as TGTGCCAGCAGCAAGGGACAGGGGGAAAATGAGCAGTTCTTC.

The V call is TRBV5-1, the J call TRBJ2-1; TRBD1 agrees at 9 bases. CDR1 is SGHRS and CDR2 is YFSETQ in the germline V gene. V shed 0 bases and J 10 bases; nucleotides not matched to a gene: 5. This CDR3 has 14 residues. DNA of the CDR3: TGCGCCAGCAGCTTGGCCGCCGGGACAGGGGAGCAGTTCTTC. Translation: CASSLAAGTGEQFF.

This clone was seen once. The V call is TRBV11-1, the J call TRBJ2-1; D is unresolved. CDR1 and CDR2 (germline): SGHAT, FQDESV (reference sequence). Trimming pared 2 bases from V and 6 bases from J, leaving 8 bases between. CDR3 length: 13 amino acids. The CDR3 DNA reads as TGTGCCAGCAGCTTACCTCCTAGCAATGAGCAGTTCTTC. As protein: CASSLPPSNEQFF.

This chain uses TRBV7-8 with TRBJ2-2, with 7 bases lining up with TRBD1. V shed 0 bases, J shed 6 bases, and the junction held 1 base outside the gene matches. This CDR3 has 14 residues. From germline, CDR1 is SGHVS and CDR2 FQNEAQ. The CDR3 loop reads CASSLAQGAGELFF. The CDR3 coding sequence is TGTGCCAGCAGCTTAGCCCAGGGGGCCGGGGAGCTGTTTTTT.

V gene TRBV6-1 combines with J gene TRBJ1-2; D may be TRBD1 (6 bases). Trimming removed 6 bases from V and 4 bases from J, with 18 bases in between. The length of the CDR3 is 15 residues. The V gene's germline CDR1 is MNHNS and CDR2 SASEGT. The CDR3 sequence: CASSPPRTAPYGYTF. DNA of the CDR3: TGTGCCAGCAGCCCGCCCAGGACAGCGCCCTATGGCTACACCTTC.

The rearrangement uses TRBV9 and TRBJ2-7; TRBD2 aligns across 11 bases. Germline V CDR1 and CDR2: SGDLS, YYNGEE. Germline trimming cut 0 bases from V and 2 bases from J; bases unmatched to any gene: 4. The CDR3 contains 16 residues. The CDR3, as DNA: TGTGCCAGCAGCGTAGGGGGACTAGCGGTTACCTACGAGCAGTACTTC. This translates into CASSVGGLAVTYEQYF.

The CDR3 DNA reads TGTGCCAGCAGTCCAGACCGCAGCCGGAATCAGCCCCAGCATTTT. Its protein is CASSPDRSRNQPQHF. The genes are TRBV6-5 and TRBJ1-5; no clear D gene. V lost 5 bases, J lost 4 bases, and 15 bases lay in between. Per germline, CDR1 MNHEY and CDR2 SVGAGI. The CDR3 runs to 15 residues.

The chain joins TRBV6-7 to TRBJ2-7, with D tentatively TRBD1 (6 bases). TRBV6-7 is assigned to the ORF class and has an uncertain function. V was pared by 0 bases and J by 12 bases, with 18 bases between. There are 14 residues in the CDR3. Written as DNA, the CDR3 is TGTGCCAGCAGTTACTCGGCGGACAGACGGCCGGGGTACTTC. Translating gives CASSYSADRRPGYF.

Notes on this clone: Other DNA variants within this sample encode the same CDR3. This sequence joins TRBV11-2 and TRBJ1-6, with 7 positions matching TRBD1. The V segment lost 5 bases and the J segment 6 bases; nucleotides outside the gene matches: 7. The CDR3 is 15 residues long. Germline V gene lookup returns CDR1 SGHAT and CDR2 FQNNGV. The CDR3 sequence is CASSPRTGINSPLHF. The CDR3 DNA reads TGTGCCAGCAGCCCAAGGACAGGAATTAATTCACCCCTCCACTTT.

The CDR3 DNA is TGTGCCAGTAAAGGGACAGGGCCTAGCACAGATACGCAGTATTTT. Translated: CASKGTGPSTDTQYF. The rearrangement links TRBV19 to TRBJ2-3; TRBD1 matches 9 bases. Germline CDR1 is LNHDA and CDR2 is SQIVND (reference sequence). Trimming removed 7 bases from V and 0 bases from J; junction bases left unmatched: 5. The CDR3 covers 15 residues. The full variable domain, in which reference TRBV19 and TRBJ2-3 provide the parts outside the CDR3, is DGGITQSPKYLFRKEGQNVTLSCEQNLNHDAMYWYRQDPGQGLRLIYYSQIVNDFQKGDIAEGYSVSREKKESFPLTVTSAQKNPTAFYLCASKGTGPSTDTQYFGPGTRLTVL.

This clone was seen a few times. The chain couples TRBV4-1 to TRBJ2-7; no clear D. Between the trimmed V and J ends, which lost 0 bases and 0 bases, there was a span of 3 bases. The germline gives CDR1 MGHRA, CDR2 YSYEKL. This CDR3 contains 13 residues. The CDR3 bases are TGCGCCAGCAGCCAAGATGACTCCTACGAGCAGTACTTC. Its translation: CASSQDDSYEQYF.

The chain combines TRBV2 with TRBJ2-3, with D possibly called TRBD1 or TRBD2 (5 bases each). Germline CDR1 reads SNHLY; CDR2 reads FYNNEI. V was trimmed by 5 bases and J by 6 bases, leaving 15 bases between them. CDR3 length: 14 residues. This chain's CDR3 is CASSTGTRVDTQYF. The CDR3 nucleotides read TGTGCCAGCAGTACCGGGACGAGAGTTGATACGCAGTATTTT.

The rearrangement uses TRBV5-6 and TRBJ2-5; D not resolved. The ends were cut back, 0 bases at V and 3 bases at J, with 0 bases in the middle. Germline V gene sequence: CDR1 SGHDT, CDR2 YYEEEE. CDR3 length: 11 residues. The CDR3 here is CASSLEETQYF. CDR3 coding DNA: TGTGCCAGCAGCTTGGAAGAGACCCAGTACTTC.

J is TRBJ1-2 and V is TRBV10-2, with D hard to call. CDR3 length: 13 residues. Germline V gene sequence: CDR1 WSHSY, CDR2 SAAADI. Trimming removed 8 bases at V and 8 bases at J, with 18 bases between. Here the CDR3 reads CASGLEESWGYTF. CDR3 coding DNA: TGCGCCAGCGGGCTGGAGGAATCGTGGGGCTACACCTTC.

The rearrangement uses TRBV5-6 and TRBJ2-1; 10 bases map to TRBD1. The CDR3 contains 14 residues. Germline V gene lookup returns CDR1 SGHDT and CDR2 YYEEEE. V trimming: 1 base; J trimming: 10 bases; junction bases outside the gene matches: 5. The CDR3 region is CASSLTTGGAEQFF. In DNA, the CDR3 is TGTGCCAGCAGCTTGACGACAGGGGGCGCCGAGCAGTTCTTC.

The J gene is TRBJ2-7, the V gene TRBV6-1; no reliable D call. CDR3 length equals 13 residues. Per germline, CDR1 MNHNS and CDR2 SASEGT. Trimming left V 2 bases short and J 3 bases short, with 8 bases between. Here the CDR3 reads CASSERAVYEQYF. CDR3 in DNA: TGTGCCAGCAGTGAAAGGGCAGTCTACGAGCAGTACTTC.

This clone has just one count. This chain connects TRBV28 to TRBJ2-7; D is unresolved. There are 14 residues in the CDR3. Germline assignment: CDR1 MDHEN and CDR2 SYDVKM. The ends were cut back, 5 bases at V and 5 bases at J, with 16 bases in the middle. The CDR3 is CASSLTQMKDEQYF. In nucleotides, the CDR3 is TGTGCCAGCAGTCTTACCCAAATGAAGGACGAGCAGTACTTC.

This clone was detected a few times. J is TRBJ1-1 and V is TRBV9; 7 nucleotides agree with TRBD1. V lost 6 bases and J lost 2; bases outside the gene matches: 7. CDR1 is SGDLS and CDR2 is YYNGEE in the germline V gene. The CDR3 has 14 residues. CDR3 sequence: CASTTGADNTEAFF. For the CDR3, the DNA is TGTGCCAGCACCACAGGGGCAGATAACACTGAAGCTTTCTTT.